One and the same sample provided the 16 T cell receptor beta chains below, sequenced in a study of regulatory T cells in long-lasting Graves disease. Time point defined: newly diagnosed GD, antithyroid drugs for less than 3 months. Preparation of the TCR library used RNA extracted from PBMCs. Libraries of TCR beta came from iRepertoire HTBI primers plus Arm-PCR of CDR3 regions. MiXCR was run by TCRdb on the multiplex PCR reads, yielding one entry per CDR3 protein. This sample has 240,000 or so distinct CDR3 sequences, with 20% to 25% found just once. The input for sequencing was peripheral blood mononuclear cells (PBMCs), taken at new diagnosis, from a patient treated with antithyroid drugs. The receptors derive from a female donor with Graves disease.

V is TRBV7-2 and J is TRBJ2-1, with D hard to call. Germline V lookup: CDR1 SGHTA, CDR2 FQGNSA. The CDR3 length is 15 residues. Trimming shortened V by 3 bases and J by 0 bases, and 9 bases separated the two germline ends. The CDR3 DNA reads TGTGCCAGCAGCTTTGGACGGAGCTCCTACAATGAGCAGTTCTTC. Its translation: CASSFGRSSYNEQFF.

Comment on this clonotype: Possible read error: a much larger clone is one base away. CDR3 in DNA: TGCAGTGCTAGAGATCAAGCACGGGCGGGTGGGACCAACGTCCTGACTTTC. It yields the protein CSARDQARAGGTNVLTF. This rearrangement joins TRBV20-1 to TRBJ2-6; D possibly corresponds to TRBD2 (5 bases). The CDR3 length is 17 residues. In germline, CDR1 is DFQATT, CDR2 SNEGSKA (reference sequence).

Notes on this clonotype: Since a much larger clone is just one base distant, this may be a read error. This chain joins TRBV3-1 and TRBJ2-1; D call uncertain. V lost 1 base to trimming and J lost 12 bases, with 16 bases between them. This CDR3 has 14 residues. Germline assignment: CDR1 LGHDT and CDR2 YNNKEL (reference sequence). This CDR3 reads CASSQGGCGAMQFF. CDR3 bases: TGTGCCAGCAGCCAAGGTGGGTGTGGCGCGATGCAGTTCTTC.

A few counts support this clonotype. The CDR3 DNA sequence: TGTGCCAGCAGCTTAGCCCTAGGGGCGGGAGGTAACGAGCAGTACTTC. It yields the protein CASSLALGAGGNEQYF. The V gene is TRBV7-2, the J gene TRBJ2-7; TRBD2 matches 8 bases. The germline V gene encodes CDR1 SGHTA and CDR2 FQGNSA. V dropped 0 bases and J dropped 5; count of bases not matched to a gene: 9. The CDR3 spans 16 residues.

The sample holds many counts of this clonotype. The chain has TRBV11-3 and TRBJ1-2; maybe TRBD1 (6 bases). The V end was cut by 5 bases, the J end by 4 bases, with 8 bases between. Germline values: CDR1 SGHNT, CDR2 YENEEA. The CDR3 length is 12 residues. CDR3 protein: CASSQQGYGYTF. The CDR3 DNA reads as TGTGCCAGCAGCCAACAGGGCTATGGCTACACCTTC.

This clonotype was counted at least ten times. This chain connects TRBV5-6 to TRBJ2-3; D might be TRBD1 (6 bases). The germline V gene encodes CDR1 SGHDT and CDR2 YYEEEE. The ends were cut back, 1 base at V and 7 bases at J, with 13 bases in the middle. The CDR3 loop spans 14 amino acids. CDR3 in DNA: TGTGCCAGCAGCTTGCTCCCAGGGGAAAATACGCAGTATTTT. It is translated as CASSLLPGENTQYF.

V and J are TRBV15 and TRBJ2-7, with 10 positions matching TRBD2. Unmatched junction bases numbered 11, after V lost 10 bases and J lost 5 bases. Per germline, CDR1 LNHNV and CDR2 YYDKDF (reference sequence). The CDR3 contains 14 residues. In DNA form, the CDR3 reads TGTGCCAGCAGGCAGCGGGAGGGAGTGGACGAGCAGTACTTC. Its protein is CASRQREGVDEQYF.

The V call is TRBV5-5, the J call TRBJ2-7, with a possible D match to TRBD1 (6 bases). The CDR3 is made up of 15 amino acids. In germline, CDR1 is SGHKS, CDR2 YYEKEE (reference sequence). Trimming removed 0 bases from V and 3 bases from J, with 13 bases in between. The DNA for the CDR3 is TGTGCCAGCAGCTTGGCCGCACAGGGAATCTACGAGCAGTACTTC. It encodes CASSLAAQGIYEQYF. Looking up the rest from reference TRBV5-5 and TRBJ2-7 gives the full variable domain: DAGVTQSPTHLIKTRGQQVTLRCSPISGHKSVSWYQQVLGQGPQFIFQYYEKEERGRGNFPDRFSARQFPNYSSELNVNALLLGDSALYLCASSLAAQGIYEQYFGPGTRLTVT.

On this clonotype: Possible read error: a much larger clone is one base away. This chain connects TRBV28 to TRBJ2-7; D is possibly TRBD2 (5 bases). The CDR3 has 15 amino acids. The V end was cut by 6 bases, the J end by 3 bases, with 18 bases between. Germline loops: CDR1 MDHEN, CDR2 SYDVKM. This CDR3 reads CASRSPSGTGYEQYF. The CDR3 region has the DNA TGTGCCAGCAGGTCCCCAAGCGGAACGGGCTACGAGCAGTACTTC.

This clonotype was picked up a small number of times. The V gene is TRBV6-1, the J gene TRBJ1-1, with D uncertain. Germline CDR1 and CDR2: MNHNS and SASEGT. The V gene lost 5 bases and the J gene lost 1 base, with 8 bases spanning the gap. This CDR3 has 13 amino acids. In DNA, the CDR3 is TGTGCCAGCAGTCAACTCAGGAACACTGAAGCTTTCTTT. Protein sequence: CASSQLRNTEAFF.

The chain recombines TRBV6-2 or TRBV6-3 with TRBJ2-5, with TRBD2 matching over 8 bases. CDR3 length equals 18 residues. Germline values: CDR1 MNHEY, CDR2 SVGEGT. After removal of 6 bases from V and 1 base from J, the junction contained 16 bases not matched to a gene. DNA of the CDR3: TGTGCCAGCAGCCCCGGGTTAGCGGGGACCGCCCGCCAAGAGACCCAGTACTTC. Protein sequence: CASSPGLAGTARQETQYF.

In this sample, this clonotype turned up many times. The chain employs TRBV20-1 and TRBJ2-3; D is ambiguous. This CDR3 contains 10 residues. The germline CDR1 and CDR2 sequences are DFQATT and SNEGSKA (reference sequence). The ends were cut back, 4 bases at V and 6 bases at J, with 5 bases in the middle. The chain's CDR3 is CSAKDDTQYF. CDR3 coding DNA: TGCAGTGCTAAGGATGATACGCAGTATTTT.

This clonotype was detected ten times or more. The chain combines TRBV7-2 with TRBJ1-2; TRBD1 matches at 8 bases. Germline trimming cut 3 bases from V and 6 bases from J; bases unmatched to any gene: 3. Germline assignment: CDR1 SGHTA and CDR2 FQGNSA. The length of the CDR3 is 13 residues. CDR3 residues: CASSLDRVDGYTF. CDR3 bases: TGTGCCAGCAGCTTGGACAGGGTAGATGGCTACACCTTC.

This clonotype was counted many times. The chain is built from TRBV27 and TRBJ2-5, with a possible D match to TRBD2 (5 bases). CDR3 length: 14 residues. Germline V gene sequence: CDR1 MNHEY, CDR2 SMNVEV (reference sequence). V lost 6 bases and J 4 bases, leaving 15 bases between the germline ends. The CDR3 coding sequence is TGTGCCAGCAGGCTACATGAGGGCGGAGAGACCCAGTACTTC. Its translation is CASRLHEGGETQYF.

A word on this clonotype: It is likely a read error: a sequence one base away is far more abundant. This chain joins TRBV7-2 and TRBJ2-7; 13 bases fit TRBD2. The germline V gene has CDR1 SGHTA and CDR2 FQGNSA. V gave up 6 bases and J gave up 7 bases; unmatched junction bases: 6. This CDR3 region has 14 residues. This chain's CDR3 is CASRTSGRGNEQYF. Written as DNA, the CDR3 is TGTGCCAGCAGAACTAGCGGGAGGGGCAATGAGCAGTACTTC. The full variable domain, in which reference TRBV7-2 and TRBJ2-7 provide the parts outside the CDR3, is GAGVSQSPSNKVTEKGKDVELRCDPISGHTALYWYRQSLGQGLEFLIYFQGNSAPDKSGLPSDRFSAERTGGSVSTLTIQRTQQEDSAVYLCASRTSGRGNEQYFGPGTRLTVT.

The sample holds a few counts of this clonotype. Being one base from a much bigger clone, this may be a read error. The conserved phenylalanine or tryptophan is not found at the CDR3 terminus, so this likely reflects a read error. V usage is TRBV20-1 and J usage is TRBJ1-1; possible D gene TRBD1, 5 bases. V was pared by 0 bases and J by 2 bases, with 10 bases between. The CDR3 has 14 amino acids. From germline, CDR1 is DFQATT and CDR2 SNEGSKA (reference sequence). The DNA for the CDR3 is TGCAGTGCTAGAGAGGCAGGGAGAAACACTGAAGCTTTCCTT. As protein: CSAREAGRNTEAFL.